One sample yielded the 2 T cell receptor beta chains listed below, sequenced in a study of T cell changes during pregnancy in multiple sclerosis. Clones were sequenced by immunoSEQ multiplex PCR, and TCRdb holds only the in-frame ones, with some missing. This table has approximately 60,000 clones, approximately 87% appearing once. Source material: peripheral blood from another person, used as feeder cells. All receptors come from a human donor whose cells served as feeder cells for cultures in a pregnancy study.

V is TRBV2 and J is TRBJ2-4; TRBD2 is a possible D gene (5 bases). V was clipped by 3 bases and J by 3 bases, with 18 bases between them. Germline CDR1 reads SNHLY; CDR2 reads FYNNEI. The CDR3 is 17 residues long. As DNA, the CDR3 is TGTGCCAGCAGTGAGAGGGCGGTGGGTATTAGCAAAAACATTCAGTACTTC. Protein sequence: CASSERAVGISKNIQYF.

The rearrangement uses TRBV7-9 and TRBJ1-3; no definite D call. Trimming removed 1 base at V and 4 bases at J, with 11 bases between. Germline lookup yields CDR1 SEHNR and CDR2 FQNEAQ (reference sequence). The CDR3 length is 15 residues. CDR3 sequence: CASSLGALLGNTIYF. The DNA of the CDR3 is TGTGCCAGCAGCTTAGGCGCACTTTTGGGAAACACCATATATTTT.